A single sample gave rise to the 26 T cell receptor beta chains below, sequenced in a study of breast tumors, draining lymph nodes, adjacent tissues. MiXCR, applied by TCRdb to the multiplex PCR reads, yields one record per CDR3 protein. The table has about 180,000 distinct CDR3 sequences, 33% seen once; the top ten hold around 3.5%. Samples came from axillary lymph nodes draining the breast cancer. The sequencing input was axillary lymph node tissue. The source is a female donor with breast cancer. Some clones in this sample may be carry-over from other donors' samples.

The chain employs TRBV7-8 and TRBJ1-5; 8 bases are a match to TRBD1. The ends lost 2 bases at V and 8 bases at J; junction bases unmatched: 8. This CDR3 is built from 15 residues. The germline V gene has CDR1 SGHVS and CDR2 FQNEAQ. CDR3 sequence reads: CASSLSTGAGEPQHF. CDR3 bases: TGTGCCAGCAGCTTATCGACAGGGGCCGGGGAGCCCCAGCATTTT.

This chain uses TRBV6-2 or TRBV6-3 with TRBJ2-7; no clear D gene. Trimming pared 0 bases from V and 4 bases from J, leaving 7 bases between. Germline assignment: CDR1 MNHEY and CDR2 SVGEGT. The CDR3 length is 13 residues. CDR3 sequence: CASSYSKCYEQYF. CDR3 sequence (DNA): TGTGCCAGCAGTTACTCGAAGTGTTACGAGCAGTACTTC.

As regards this clonotype: One end of the junction varies from germline; a read error may be responsible. V usage is TRBV5-1 and J usage is TRBJ2-1, with D tentatively TRBD1 (6 bases). Germline loops: CDR1 SGHRS, CDR2 YFSETQ. The CDR3 length is 13 residues. CDR3: CASSLTRDNDQFF. In DNA form, the CDR3 reads TGCGCCAGCAGCTTGACTCGGGACAATGACCAGTTCTTC.

This clonotype has at least ten counts. This chain joins TRBV5-1 and TRBJ2-6; unclear D gene. V dropped 0 bases and J dropped 4 bases, with 8 bases sitting between them. The CDR3 runs 15 residues. Germline-derived CDR1 and CDR2 are SGHRS and YFSETQ. The DNA for the CDR3 is TGCGCCAGCAGCTTGGCCCGGGTGGGGGCCAACGTCCTGACTTTC. Protein sequence: CASSLARVGANVLTF.

A word on this clonotype: A much larger clone lies one base from this, so it may be a read error. This chain connects TRBV5-1 to TRBJ1-4; D ambiguous. This CDR3 comprises 13 residues. Germline CDR1 is SGHRS and CDR2 is YFSETQ. CDR3 amino acids: CASSLTPNENLFF. The CDR3 DNA follows: TGCGCCAGCAGCCTGACCCCTAATGAAAACCTGTTTTTT.

In its sample, this clonotype was seen many times. The chain carries TRBV6-1 and TRBJ2-2, with TRBD2 matching over 10 bases. The germline V gene has CDR1 MNHNS and CDR2 SASEGT. V lost 4 bases to trimming and J lost 4 bases; unmatched junction nucleotides: 3. The CDR3 totals 15 residues. CDR3 loop: CASSGLAGRTGELFF. CDR3 bases: TGTGCCAGCAGTGGACTAGCGGGCCGCACCGGGGAGCTGTTTTTT.

This clonotype turned up a few times. The rearrangement joins TRBV3-1 to TRBJ2-1; TRBD2 aligns across 8 bases. Germline V gene sequence: CDR1 LGHDT, CDR2 YNNKEL (reference sequence). The CDR3 is 15 residues long. V trimming: 4 bases; J trimming: 6 bases; junction bases outside the gene matches: 8. The CDR3 loop reads CASSPGLARANEQFF. The CDR3 DNA follows: TGTGCCAGCAGCCCCGGACTAGCCCGGGCCAATGAGCAGTTCTTC.

The chain links TRBV28 to TRBJ1-1; D not resolved. The V end lost 5 bases, the J end lost 2 bases, and 12 bases lay between the germline ends. The germline gives CDR1 MDHEN, CDR2 SYDVKM. This CDR3 comprises 14 residues. The CDR3, as DNA: TGTGCCAGCAGTCCCGGTCCGTTAAACACTGAAGCTTTCTTT. It yields the protein CASSPGPLNTEAFF.

This clonotype occurred many times. The chain combines TRBV6-2 or TRBV6-3 with TRBJ2-7; D is ambiguous. V lost 3 bases, J lost 7 bases, and 16 bases lay in between. The CDR3 is 14 amino acids. Germline V gene sequence: CDR1 MNHEY, CDR2 SVGEGT. In DNA, the CDR3 is TGTGCCAGCAGTTATAGGACGCGCGACCGGGAGCAGTACTTC. This translates into CASSYRTRDREQYF.

This clonotype came up many times. CDR3 protein: CSAGGVIITDTQYF. CDR3 DNA: TGCAGTGCTGGAGGCGTCATTATAACAGATACGCAGTATTTT. The chain joins TRBV20-1 to TRBJ2-3, with D perhaps matching TRBD2 (5 bases). From germline, CDR1 is DFQATT and CDR2 SNEGSKA (reference sequence). This CDR3 is 14 amino acids long. V lost 5 bases, J lost 3 bases, and 15 bases lay in between.

As concerns this clonotype: It may be a read error: a sequence one base away is much more abundant. V is TRBV6-2 or TRBV6-3 and J is TRBJ1-5, with D maybe TRBD1 (6 bases). The germline V gene encodes CDR1 MNHEY and CDR2 SVGEGT. The CDR3 loop spans 17 amino acids. The V and J ends lost 5 bases and 5 bases respectively, with 22 bases between them. The CDR3 region is CASSLVGRGLFDQPQHF. In DNA, the CDR3 is TGTGCCAGCAGTCTCGTGGGAAGGGGGTTATTCGATCAGCCCCAGCATTTT.

This clonotype was counted ten times or more. The chain carries TRBV13 and TRBJ2-5; TRBD2 matches 11 bases. The CDR3 is 17 residues long. Germline V gene sequence: CDR1 PRHDT, CDR2 FYEKMQ (reference sequence). The junction had 16 bases not matched to a gene; V was cut back by 5 bases and J by 8 bases. CDR3 protein: CASSRPTPGTSGITQYF. DNA of the CDR3: TGTGCCAGCAGCCGACCTACACCCGGGACTAGCGGAATCACCCAGTACTTC.

The rearrangement links TRBV9 to TRBJ1-6, with D perhaps TRBD1 (6 bases). The V gene's germline CDR1 is SGDLS and CDR2 YYNGEE. This CDR3 region has 14 residues. V was shortened by 4 bases and J by 6 bases, with 11 bases between the two germline ends. In DNA, the CDR3 is TGTGCCAGCAGCAGGGAGGGGGGTAATTCACCCCTCCACTTT. Protein sequence: CASSREGGNSPLHF. The complete variable domain, with remaining parts taken from reference TRBV9 and TRBJ1-6, reads DSGVTQTPKHLITATGQRVTLRCSPRSGDLSVYWYQQSLDQGLQFLIQYYNGEERAKGNILERFSAQQFPDLHSELNLSSLELGDSALYFCASSREGGNSPLHFGNGTRLTVT.

This clonotype has at least ten counts. The chain is built from TRBV27 and TRBJ2-7; 9 bases are a match to TRBD1. CDR3 length equals 14 residues. Losses at the gene ends were 5 bases for V and 5 bases for J; bases not matched to a gene: 7. CDR1 and CDR2 (germline): MNHEY, SMNVEV (reference sequence). The CDR3 loop is CASSRRDRANEQYF. The DNA for the CDR3 is TGTGCCAGCAGTCGTCGGGACAGGGCAAACGAGCAGTACTTC.

This clonotype was recorded at least ten times. The gene calls are TRBV5-4 and TRBJ2-1, with 9 bases that match TRBD1. The CDR3 has 14 residues. V was clipped by 4 bases and J by 5 bases; unmatched bases: 4. CDR1 SGHNT and CDR2 YYREEE come from the germline V gene (reference sequence). CDR3 loop: CASSPGQGNNEQFF. CDR3 bases: TGTGCCAGCAGCCCGGGACAGGGCAACAATGAGCAGTTCTTC.

V usage is TRBV2 and J usage is TRBJ1-6; D remains unclear. Germline V gene lookup returns CDR1 SNHLY and CDR2 FYNNEI. V was trimmed by 0 bases and J by 8 bases, leaving 11 bases between them. The CDR3 spans 15 residues. The CDR3: CASSEAGGPHSPLHF. CDR3 DNA sequence: TGTGCCAGCAGTGAAGCGGGAGGGCCCCATTCACCCCTCCACTTT.

With respect to this clonotype: The germline gene is not matched at one end of the junction; a read error may be the cause. V is TRBV20-1 and J is TRBJ2-2, with D perhaps TRBD1 or TRBD2 (5 bases each). There are 13 residues in the CDR3. Germline CDR1 and CDR2: DFQATT and SNEGSKA (reference sequence). CDR3 in DNA: TGCAGTGCTATGATGGGGGTAATGGGGGAGCTGCTTTTT. The encoded protein is CSAMMGVMGELLF.

The rearrangement links TRBV25-1 to TRBJ1-1; tentatively, D is TRBD1 (5 bases). CDR1 and CDR2 (germline): MGHDK, SYGVNS. The CDR3 spans 14 residues. V dropped 0 bases and J dropped 4 bases, with 9 bases sitting between them. CDR3 bases: TGTGCCAGCAGTGAATACGGGGGAGGCACTGAAGCTTTCTTT. Its translation is CASSEYGGGTEAFF.

This clonotype was seen only a few times. A read error may explain this, as a much larger clone is one base away. The V and J genes are TRBV6-1 and TRBJ1-6; unclear D gene. The germline V gene encodes CDR1 MNHNS and CDR2 SASEGT. V lost 11 bases and J 6 bases, leaving 14 bases between the germline ends. This CDR3 is 13 amino acids long. This CDR3 is CAGKRTLNSPLHF. Written as DNA, the CDR3 is TGTGCCGGAAAGCGGACTCTTAATTCACCCCTCCACTTT.

Many counts were recorded for this clonotype. CDR3 coding DNA: TGTGCCAGCAGTTACCCCGGGATCCAGCATTTT. This codes for CASSYPGIQHF. This sequence joins TRBV6-6 and TRBJ1-5; D not resolved. The CDR3 totals 11 residues. V was pared by 2 bases and J by 12 bases, with 8 bases between. Germline CDR1 and CDR2: MNHNY and SVGAGI (reference sequence).

This clonotype was detected many times. CDR3 sequence: CASSEGQGSNQPQHF. CDR3 in DNA: TGTGCCAGCAGTGAAGGCCAGGGTAGCAATCAGCCCCAGCATTTT. The chain uses TRBV2 and TRBJ1-5, with TRBD1 as a possible D gene (5 bases). The CDR3 has 15 residues. Germline V gene data show CDR1 as SNHLY and CDR2 as FYNNEI. The V gene lost 1 base and the J gene lost 0 bases, with 7 bases spanning the gap.

This clonotype was seen ten or more times. The J gene is TRBJ2-3, the V gene TRBV10-1, with D tentatively TRBD1 (5 bases). The V gene's germline CDR1 is WNHNN and CDR2 SYGVQD (reference sequence). The V gene lost 4 bases and the J gene lost 6 bases, with 11 bases spanning the gap. This CDR3 has 13 residues. Written as DNA, the CDR3 is TGCGCCAGCAGTGGGACCTCAGGGGATACGCAGTATTTT. Translated: CASSGTSGDTQYF.

This clonotype showed up just a few times. A much larger clone differs from this one at a single base, so this may be a read error. The chain has TRBV14 and TRBJ2-1, with TRBD1 matching 7 bases. J gave up 5 bases and V 1 base, and 17 bases lay outside the gene matches. The germline CDR1 and CDR2 sequences are SGHDN and FVKESK. CDR3 length: 19 residues. This chain's CDR3 is CASSQGRSKGDRANNEQFF. CDR3 nucleotide sequence: TGTGCCAGCAGCCAAGGCCGGAGCAAGGGAGACAGGGCCAACAATGAGCAGTTCTTC.

The gene calls are TRBV6-6 and TRBJ1-2; TRBD1 aligns across 10 bases. Germline CDR1 reads MNHNY; CDR2 reads SVGAGI (reference sequence). This CDR3 comprises 15 residues. Trimming removed 2 bases from V and 6 bases from J; junction bases left unmatched: 6. Here the CDR3 reads CASSYPTDRGNGYTF. The CDR3 coding sequence is TGTGCCAGCAGTTACCCAACGGACAGGGGGAATGGCTACACCTTC.

This clonotype was recorded at least ten times. The rearrangement links TRBV7-9 to TRBJ1-2; D gene ambiguous. Trimming took 5 bases from V and 4 from J, leaving 14 bases between them. This CDR3 is 14 amino acids long. Per the germline V gene, CDR1 is SEHNR and CDR2 is FQNEAQ (reference sequence). DNA for the CDR3: TGTGCCAGCAGCCCGGGATCATCGGGCTATGGCTACACCTTC. Translation gives CASSPGSSGYGYTF.

The chain uses TRBV20-1 and TRBJ2-7; D remains ambiguous. The CDR3 loop spans 14 amino acids. Germline CDR1 is DFQATT and CDR2 is SNEGSKA (reference sequence). Trimming shortened V by 0 bases and J by 3 bases, and 12 bases separated the two germline ends. This chain's CDR3 is CSARDKGWVYEQYF. CDR3 coding DNA: TGCAGTGCTAGAGACAAGGGATGGGTCTACGAGCAGTACTTC.